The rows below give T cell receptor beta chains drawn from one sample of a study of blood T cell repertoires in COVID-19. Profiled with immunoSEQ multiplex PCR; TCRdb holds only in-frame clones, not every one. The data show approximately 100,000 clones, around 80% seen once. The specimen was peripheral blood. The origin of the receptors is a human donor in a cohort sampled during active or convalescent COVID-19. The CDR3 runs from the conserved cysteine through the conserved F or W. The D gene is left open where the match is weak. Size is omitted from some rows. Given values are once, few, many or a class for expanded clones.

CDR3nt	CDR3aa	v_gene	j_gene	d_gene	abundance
TGCGCCAGCAGCCAAGGAGTCGGCAGGTCAGAGACCCAGTACTTC	CASSQGVGRSETQYF	TRBV4-3	TRBJ2-5	NA	once
TGTGCCAGCAGCCGTAAAATGAACACTGAAGCTTTCTTT	CASSRKMNTEAFF	TRBV5-4	TRBJ1-1	NA	NA
TGTGCCAGCAGTCCGGACAGGTCGAACTATGGCTACACCTTC	CASSPDRSNYGYTF	TRBV27	TRBJ1-2	TRBD1	few
TGCGCCAGCAGCCAGGAACAAGCGGGGGCGAACACCGGGGAGCTGTTTTTT	CASSQEQAGANTGELFF	TRBV4-3	TRBJ2-2	TRBD2	few
TGTGCCAGCAGCCAAGGGTTAGGGGCGTTCCTCCCAGATACGCAGTATTTT	CASSQGLGAFLPDTQYF	TRBV3-1/TRBV3-2	TRBJ2-3	NA	once
TGTGCCAGCAGCTTAGTCCCAGGGATCCCGTTCATGAACACTGAAGCTTTCTTT	CASSLVPGIPFMNTEAFF	TRBV13	TRBJ1-1	NA	NA
TGTGCCAGCAGTCCCCCCGGTACGGGGGGTTACGAGCAGTACTTC	CASSPPGTGGYEQYF	TRBV6-5	TRBJ2-7	TRBD2	NA
TGTGCCAGCAGTACCCGACAGACAACTAATGAAAAACTGTTTTTT	CASSTRQTTNEKLFF	TRBV28	TRBJ1-4	NA	NA
TGTGCCAGCAGTTCACCCGCCGGACAGGGGCTACTGCAGCCCCAGCATTTT	CASSSPAGQGLLQPQHF	TRBV27	TRBJ1-5	TRBD1	NA
TGTGCCAGTAGTATAGTGGTCGGGGATAGAAGGTACAATGAGCAGTTCTTC	CASSIVVGDRRYNEQFF	TRBV19	TRBJ2-1	NA	NA
TGTGCCAGCAGCCCTTGGAGGGGCGGGGAGCTGTTTTTT	CASSPWRGGELFF	TRBV11-3	TRBJ2-2	NA	NA
TGTGCCAGCAGTTACAGCGTTCTCAGGGGAAACTATGGCTACACCTTC	CASSYSVLRGNYGYTF	TRBV6-5	TRBJ1-2	NA	NA
TGTGCCACCAGCAATGGGGGGAGTTACTCCGGGGAGCTGTTTTTT	CATSNGGSYSGELFF	TRBV7-9	TRBJ2-2	NA	NA
TGTGCCAGCAGCCAAGAGGCTAGCGGGGGGGCTACCTACGGAAATGAGCAGTTCTTC	CASSQEASGGATYGNEQFF	TRBV4-2	TRBJ2-1	TRBD2	few
TGCGCCAGCAGCTTACTAGGGACTAGCGGATACAATGAGCAGTTCTTC	CASSLLGTSGYNEQFF	TRBV5-1	TRBJ2-1	TRBD2	once
TGTGCCAGCAGCCAAGTACTAGCGTGGGAGACCCAGTACTTC	CASSQVLAWETQYF	TRBV4-2	TRBJ2-5	TRBD2	NA
TGTGCCAGCAGCCTGTACCTTACTTACACCGGGGAGCTGTTTTTT	CASSLYLTYTGELFF	TRBV5-6	TRBJ2-2	NA	NA
TGCAGCGTTGTCAGGGAGGGGACTGAAGCTTTCTTT	CSVVREGTEAFF	TRBV29-1	TRBJ1-1	NA	NA
TGTGCCAGCAGTGAAAGGACTAGCGGGGGGAAGCAGTTCTTC	CASSERTSGGKQFF	TRBV2	TRBJ2-1	TRBD2	few
TGTGCCACCAGTGATCCCAGGGGAGAACTGGAGACCCAGTACTTC	CATSDPRGELETQYF	TRBV24-1	TRBJ2-5	NA	NA
TGTGCCAGCAGGGAACAGGGAGGGCACGGCTACACCTTC	CASREQGGHGYTF	TRBV28	TRBJ1-2	NA	once
TGTGCCAGCAGCCCCAGTAGCGGGAGCACAGATACGCAGTATTTT	CASSPSSGSTDTQYF	TRBV7-2	TRBJ2-3	TRBD2	NA
TGCGCCAGAGGAGGACAGGCGACTAATGAAAAACTGTTTTTT	CARGGQATNEKLFF	TRBV10-1	TRBJ1-4	TRBD1	NA
TGTGCCAGCAGTTACTCCCTTGTGGGGGGTTCACCCCTCCACTTT	CASSYSLVGGSPLHF	TRBV6-5	TRBJ1-6	NA	NA
TGCAGTGCTAGTGGTTGGGGAGGCGGAAACACCATATATTTT	CSASGWGGGNTIYF	TRBV20-1	TRBJ1-3	NA	once
TGTGCCAGCAGCCCACAGACCCATGAGCAGTTCTTC	CASSPQTHEQFF	TRBV9	TRBJ2-1	NA	few
TGCGCCAGCAGCTCCCAGACAGGGGACACTGAAGCTTTCTTT	CASSSQTGDTEAFF	TRBV5-1	TRBJ1-1	TRBD1	once
TGTGCCAGCAGTCCCGGGACAGGCTCCTACAATGAGCAGTTCTTC	CASSPGTGSYNEQFF	TRBV6-5	TRBJ2-1	TRBD1	NA
TGTGCCAGCAGCTTAGGACAGGGGGGACAGGAAGCTTTCTTT	CASSLGQGGQEAFF	TRBV7-9	TRBJ1-1	TRBD1	NA
TGTGCCAGCGGTTCCGTGGGGGGGCGCGATCAGCCCCAGCATTTT	CASGSVGGRDQPQHF	TRBV27	TRBJ1-5	NA	NA
TGTGCCAGTGCCGGGACAGTTAATGAAAAACTGTTTTTT	CASAGTVNEKLFF	TRBV18	TRBJ1-4	TRBD1	NA
TGTGCCAGCTCACCAACAGGGGGCGGAACCGGGGAGCTGTTTTTT	CASSPTGGGTGELFF	TRBV18	TRBJ2-2	TRBD1	few
TGTGCCATCACAGGGTTTGGTCGAGAGACCCAGTACTTC	CAITGFGRETQYF	TRBV24-1	TRBJ2-5	NA	NA
TGTGCCAGCAGCGAGCGTAGGCCGAAGGAGCAGTTCTTC	CASSERRPKEQFF	TRBV21-1	TRBJ2-1	NA	NA
TGCGCCAGCACCAGGACACCAGCTAGCTCCTACGAGCAGTACTTC	CASTRTPASSYEQYF	TRBV5-1	TRBJ2-7	NA	NA